Listed here is a single T cell receptor beta chain. No antigen is known for it. This sample is part of a study of cytomegalovirus exposure and HLA in healthy donors. The PCR had 60 Vbeta and 13 Jbeta primers. In the source study's methods: Unique TCR beta chains totaled some 80 million in a later count, with roughly 10 million of them shared. The protocol was immunoSEQ multiplex PCR, while the TCRdb copy is restricted to in-frame clones and leaves out a portion. V and J calls and clone size come straight from that table; D and trimming were deduced from the DNA. Altogether 150,000 to 200,000 clones are present, about 75% being singletons, with the ten largest covering about 8%. The germline V gene encodes CDR1 SGDLS and CDR2 YYNGEE. The CDR3 is 12 amino acids. Between the trimmed V and J ends, which lost 0 bases and 7 bases, there was a span of 5 bases. The donors gave bone marrow, and they were healthy.

General observations from the study: A few of the chains that were CMV-associated were confirmed in vitro to be specific for CMV antigens.

The sequenced sample was PBMCs. The source of this sequence is a woman between 35 and 50 years old in good health and CMV-seropositive. The chain recombines TRBV9 with TRBJ2-1, with D unresolved. For the CDR3, the DNA is TGTGCCAGCAGCGTAGGTCCAAATGAGCAGTTCTTC. Translated, it gives CASSVGPNEQFF.